This T cell receptor (beta chain) was identified in a study of T-cell reconstitution after alpha-beta-depleted transplantation in children. Trimming cost V 6 bases and J 4 bases; bases outside gene matches: 12. The CDR3 is 16 amino acids. CDR1 and CDR2 from the germline V gene are KGHSH and LQKENI. Points from the study as a whole: Approximately two months post-transplant, alpha-beta T cells reportedly originated from several hundred expanded graft clones. At the one-year point after transplant, T-cell counts and TCRbeta diversity were found to come mostly from T cells that had been newly produced. Several patients had high TCRbeta diversity at day 60; it came from surviving recipient T cells and thymic progenitors.

On this clonotype itself: What it binds is not known.

Unique molecular identifiers featured in how the TCRbeta library was prepared. One entry per CDR3 protein, called by TCRdb with MiXCR from the PCR reads. Seen here are 250,000 to 350,000 distinct CDR3 sequences, over 20% observed once, and the top ten hold 11%. The origin of this receptor is a male patient aged 10-17 years who had a stem cell transplant for acute lymphoblastic leukemia, so the T cells may come from the graft donor. The chain combines TRBV18 with TRBJ1-2; 9 bases align to TRBD1. The sequenced sample was PBMCs, mostly from graft donor cells, obtained 180 days after TCRalphabeta/CD19-depleted stem cell transplant. In DNA, the CDR3 is TGTGCCAGCTCCGAGGGGGGACAGGGAGAGGCCTATGGCTACACCTTC. Translation: CASSEGGQGEAYGYTF.